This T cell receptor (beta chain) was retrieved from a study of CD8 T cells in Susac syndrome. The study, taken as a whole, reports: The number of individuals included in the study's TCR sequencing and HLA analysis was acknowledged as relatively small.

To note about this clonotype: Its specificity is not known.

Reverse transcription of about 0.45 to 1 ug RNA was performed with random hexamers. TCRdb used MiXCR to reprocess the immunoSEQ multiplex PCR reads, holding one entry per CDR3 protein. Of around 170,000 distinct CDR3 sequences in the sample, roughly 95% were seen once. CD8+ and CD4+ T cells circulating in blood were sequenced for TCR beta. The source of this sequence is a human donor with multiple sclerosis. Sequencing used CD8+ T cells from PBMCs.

The DNA for the CDR3 is TGTGCCAGCAGTTTATTGCTCGGACAGGGAAGAGCCAAAAACATTCAGTACTTC. Translation gives CASSLLLGQGRAKNIQYF. The rearrangement joins TRBV28 to TRBJ2-4; 8 bases are a match to TRBD1. The CDR3 totals 18 residues. Germline CDR1 and CDR2: MDHEN and SYDVKM. V shed 1 base and J 0 bases; nucleotides not matched to a gene: 8. The full variable domain, with the rest looked up from reference TRBV28 and TRBJ2-4, is DVKVTQSSRYLVKRTGEKVFLECVQDMDHENMFWYRQDPGLGLRLIYFSYDVKMKEKGDIPEGYSVSREKKERFSLILESASTNQTSMYLCASSLLLGQGRAKNIQYFGAGTRLSVL.